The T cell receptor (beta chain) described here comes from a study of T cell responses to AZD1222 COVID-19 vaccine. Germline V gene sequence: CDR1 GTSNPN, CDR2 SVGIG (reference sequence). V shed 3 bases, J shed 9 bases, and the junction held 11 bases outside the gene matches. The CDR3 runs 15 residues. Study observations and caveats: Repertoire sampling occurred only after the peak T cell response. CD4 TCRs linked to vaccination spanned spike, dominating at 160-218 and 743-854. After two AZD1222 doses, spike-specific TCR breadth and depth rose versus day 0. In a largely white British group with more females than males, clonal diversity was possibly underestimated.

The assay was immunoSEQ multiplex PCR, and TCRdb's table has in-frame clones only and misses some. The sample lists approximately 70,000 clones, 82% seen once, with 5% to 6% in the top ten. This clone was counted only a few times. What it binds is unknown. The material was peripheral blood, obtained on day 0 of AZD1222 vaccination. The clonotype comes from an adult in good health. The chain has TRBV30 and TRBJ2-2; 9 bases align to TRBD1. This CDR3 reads CAWRPPDRGFWELFF. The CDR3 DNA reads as TGTGCCTGGAGGCCTCCGGACAGGGGATTTTGGGAGCTGTTTTTT.